These 29 T cell receptor beta chains originate from one sample sequenced in a study of vaccination and CD4 T cells after COVID-19. Treatment here: approximately 11-day PBMC culture with coronavirus spike peptide pools or control peptides (ViraFEST assay). Sequencing of cultured CD4+ T cell DNA used the Oncomine TCR Beta short-read assay. TCRdb fed the PCR reads into MiXCR, producing one record per CDR3 protein. The data hold over 5,000 distinct CDR3 sequences, with about 43% observed a single time. Their antigens are not known. The sample consisted of CD4+ T cells from blood, cultured in vitro. These receptors originate from a human donor who had recovered from COVID-19.

The CDR3 sequence: CSARLVLGARETQYF. The CDR3 bases are TGCAGTGCTAGACTCGTCCTGGGGGCGAGAGAGACCCAGTACTTC. V usage is TRBV20-1 and J usage is TRBJ2-5; D may be TRBD1 (6 bases). The V and J ends lost 2 bases and 4 bases respectively, with 17 bases between them. Germline CDR1 and CDR2: DFQATT and SNEGSKA (reference sequence). This CDR3 contains 15 residues.

There are a few counts of this clonotype. The chain links TRBV20-1 to TRBJ2-7, with D perhaps being TRBD1 or TRBD2 (6 bases each). The CDR3 runs to 13 residues. CDR1 and CDR2 (germline): DFQATT, SNEGSKA (reference sequence). V was trimmed by 7 bases and J by 0 bases, leaving 13 bases between them. CDR3 amino acids: CSGAGHLSYEQYF. CDR3 coding DNA: TGCAGTGGTGCGGGACACCTCTCCTACGAGCAGTACTTC.

This chain uses TRBV28 with TRBJ2-7, with D perhaps matching TRBD1 (5 bases). Looked up from germline, CDR1 is MDHEN and CDR2 is SYDVKM. This CDR3 has 15 amino acids. V was trimmed by 6 bases and J by 2 bases, leaving 17 bases between them. The CDR3 loop is CASSPIRSGTYEQYF. The DNA of the CDR3 is TGTGCCAGCAGCCCTATCCGGTCAGGGACCTACGAGCAGTACTTC.

Judged by abundance, this clonotype is medium-sized. The chain carries TRBV7-2 and TRBJ2-5; weak D call: TRBD2 (6 bases). Trimming removed 10 bases at V and 9 bases at J, with 18 bases between. Germline assignment: CDR1 SGHTA and CDR2 FQGNSA. The CDR3 spans 12 residues. The CDR3 sequence: CAIFREQGAQYF. CDR3 DNA: TGTGCCATATTTCGGGAGCAAGGGGCCCAGTACTTC.

V usage is TRBV7-6 and J usage is TRBJ2-7, with TRBD2 as a possible D gene (5 bases). Trimming stripped 5 bases from V and 6 bases from J, with 11 bases between. Germline CDR1 reads SGHVS; CDR2 reads FNYEAQ. There are 12 residues in the CDR3. The CDR3 nucleotides read TGTGCCAGCAGCACGAGGGAGTCCGAGCAGTACTTC. Amino acid sequence: CASSTRESEQYF.

The J gene is TRBJ1-5, the V gene TRBV6-1; D is ambiguous. V was trimmed by 6 bases and J by 5 bases, leaving 11 bases between them. CDR3 length: 13 residues. The V gene's germline CDR1 is MNHNS and CDR2 SASEGT. The CDR3 nucleotides are TGTGCCAGCAGCCAAGCAGTGCATCAGCCCCAGCATTTT. It codes for CASSQAVHQPQHF.

The J gene is TRBJ2-7, the V gene TRBV20-1; TRBD2 agrees at 11 bases. V shed 5 bases, J shed 0 bases, and the junction held 6 bases outside the gene matches. The CDR3 has 15 amino acids. Germline V lookup: CDR1 DFQATT, CDR2 SNEGSKA (reference sequence). CDR3: CSAVRGTSGSYEQYF. The CDR3, as DNA: TGCAGTGCTGTTCGAGGGACTAGCGGCTCCTACGAGCAGTACTTC.

The chain recombines TRBV7-3 with TRBJ2-5, with 14 bases lining up with TRBD2. CDR3 length equals 16 residues. J lost 1 base, V lost 5 bases, and 3 bases had no gene match. From germline, CDR1 is SGHTA and CDR2 FQGTGA. CDR3 amino acids: CASSKGLAGAQETQYF. The CDR3 region has the DNA TGTGCCAGCAGCAAGGGACTAGCGGGGGCCCAAGAGACCCAGTACTTC.

In this sample, this clonotype turned up a few times. This chain connects TRBV20-1 to TRBJ1-1; possibly TRBD1 for D (6 bases). This CDR3 spans 12 amino acids. Trimming cost V 2 bases and J 8 bases, with 12 bases left between them. Germline values: CDR1 DFQATT, CDR2 SNEGSKA (reference sequence). CDR3 sequence: CSARRTALEAFF. The CDR3 bases are TGCAGTGCTAGACGGACAGCACTAGAAGCTTTCTTT.

Comments on this clonotype: It is likely a read error, because the conserved phenylalanine at the end of the CDR3 is missing. This chain joins TRBV6-1 and TRBJ1-2, with TRBD1 as a possible D gene (5 bases). CDR1 MNHNS and CDR2 SASEGT come from the germline V gene. Trimming pared 5 bases from V and 0 bases from J, leaving 10 bases between. This CDR3 has 14 amino acids. In DNA form, the CDR3 reads TGTGCCAGCAGTCGGGACGGAACTAACTATGGCTACACCCTC. Residues: CASSRDGTNYGYTL.

This clonotype is judged medium-sized. The chain is built from TRBV20-1 and TRBJ2-7; 11 nucleotides match TRBD2. With V trimmed by 5 bases and J by 7 bases, 7 bases remained unmatched. The CDR3 is made up of 13 amino acids. The germline gives CDR1 DFQATT, CDR2 SNEGSKA (reference sequence). For the CDR3, the DNA is TGCAGTGCTCATAGCGGGGGGGCGGAGGAGCAGTACTTC. Translated, it gives CSAHSGGAEEQYF.

The CDR3 DNA is TGTGCCAGCAGTGACGGGGCGGATCTCCCCTACACCTTC. This sequence encodes CASSDGADLPYTF. V usage is TRBV6-4 and J usage is TRBJ1-2; possible D gene TRBD1, 5 bases. Germline CDR1 reads MRHNA; CDR2 reads SNTAGT. This CDR3 contains 13 residues. V dropped 2 bases and J dropped 10 bases, with 14 bases sitting between them.

The chain carries TRBV7-2 and TRBJ2-7; 7 positions match TRBD1. The V segment lost 2 bases and the J segment 3 bases; nucleotides outside the gene matches: 4. The CDR3 consists of 14 residues. Germline lookup yields CDR1 SGHTA and CDR2 FQGNSA. DNA for the CDR3: TGTGCCAGCAGCTTAAGGGCAGGGGGCTACGAGCAGTACTTC. It codes for CASSLRAGGYEQYF. The whole variable domain, filled in from reference TRBV7-2 and TRBJ2-7, reads GAGVSQSPSNKVTEKGKDVELRCDPISGHTALYWYRQSLGQGLEFLIYFQGNSAPDKSGLPSDRFSAERTGGSVSTLTIQRTQQEDSAVYLCASSLRAGGYEQYFGPGTRLTVT.

This clonotype has only a few counts. The genes are TRBV6-1 and TRBJ2-7, with 7 bases aligning to TRBD2. The V gene end was trimmed by 4 bases and the J gene end by 6 bases; junction bases not matched to a gene: 6. The CDR3 spans 13 residues. CDR1 MNHNS and CDR2 SASEGT come from the germline V gene. CDR3 loop: CASSALGEGEQYF. The CDR3 bases are TGTGCCAGCAGTGCTCTAGGGGAGGGCGAGCAGTACTTC.

The genes are TRBV7-9 and TRBJ2-1, with 10 bases that match TRBD2. This CDR3 region has 11 residues. CDR1 is SEHNR and CDR2 is FQNEAQ in the germline V gene (reference sequence). V was clipped by 4 bases and J by 12 bases; unmatched bases: 0. The CDR3 DNA reads as TGTGCCAGCAGCTCTAGCGGGAGGCAGTTCTTC. Amino acids: CASSSSGRQFF.

The chain is built from TRBV6-2 or TRBV6-3 and TRBJ2-5; the D is unclear. The CDR3 is 11 residues long. CDR1 is MNHEY and CDR2 is SVGEGT in the germline V gene. The V and J ends lost 7 bases and 6 bases respectively, with 9 bases between them. CDR3 DNA sequence: TGTGCCAGCAATTCCCTGAAGACCCAGTACTTC. Translating it yields CASNSLKTQYF.

The sample holds a few counts of this clonotype. The chain carries TRBV7-2 and TRBJ2-7; D remains ambiguous. The CDR3 is 13 amino acids. From germline, CDR1 is SGHTA and CDR2 FQGNSA. V gave up 3 bases and J gave up 0 bases, with 6 bases separating them. Written as DNA, the CDR3 is TGTGCCAGCAGCTTTGCTAGCTCCTACGAGCAGTACTTC. Translating it yields CASSFASSYEQYF.

The chain carries TRBV11-1 and TRBJ2-5; 7 bases agree with TRBD1. Trimming took 0 bases from V and 4 from J; bases not matched to a gene: 5. Germline assignment: CDR1 SGHAT and CDR2 FQDESV (reference sequence). CDR3 length: 15 amino acids. The CDR3 protein is CASSLAAGGRETQYF. DNA of the CDR3: TGTGCCAGCAGCTTAGCGGCAGGGGGACGAGAGACCCAGTACTTC.

V usage is TRBV11-3 and J usage is TRBJ2-7, with D maybe TRBD1 (5 bases). Trimming cost V 5 bases and J 6 bases, with 14 bases left between them. CDR1 and CDR2 (germline): SGHNT, YENEEA. This CDR3 has 13 residues. The CDR3 protein is CASSQTQGTEQYF. DNA of the CDR3: TGTGCCAGCAGCCAGACTCAGGGTACCGAGCAGTACTTC.

This chain links TRBV2 with TRBJ1-2, with TRBD1 as a possible D gene (6 bases). CDR1 is SNHLY, CDR2 FYNNEI, per germline. CDR3 size: 13 residues. V lost 6 bases and J lost 4, with 12 bases in between. The CDR3 reads CASSLNRVYGYTF. In DNA form, the CDR3 reads TGTGCCAGCAGCCTGAACAGGGTCTATGGCTACACCTTC.

The chain couples TRBV28 to TRBJ2-7, with no clear D. The CDR3 runs 11 residues. The V end lost 3 bases, the J end lost 5 bases, and 5 bases lay between the germline ends. CDR1 MDHEN and CDR2 SYDVKM come from the germline V gene. DNA for the CDR3: TGTGCCAGCAGTTTGATAAACGAGCAGTACTTC. This sequence encodes CASSLINEQYF.

This chain links TRBV20-1 with TRBJ1-1; tentatively, D is TRBD1 (6 bases). V was shortened by 5 bases and J by 3 bases, with 13 bases between the two germline ends. Germline assignment: CDR1 DFQATT and CDR2 SNEGSKA (reference sequence). This CDR3 is built from 13 residues. Here the CDR3 reads CSAARGRDTEAFF. DNA of the CDR3: TGCAGTGCTGCCAGGGGTCGGGACACTGAAGCTTTCTTT.

The chain has TRBV7-9 and TRBJ2-7; D remains ambiguous. CDR1 and CDR2 (germline): SEHNR, FQNEAQ (reference sequence). CDR3 size: 11 residues. V lost 5 bases, J lost 7 bases, and 9 bases lay in between. CDR3 DNA sequence: TGTGCCAGCAGCCCCTTGACTGAGCAGTACTTC. Amino acid sequence: CASSPLTEQYF.

The V gene is TRBV6-5, the J gene TRBJ1-6, with D hard to call. This CDR3 contains 12 residues. In germline, CDR1 is MNHEY, CDR2 SVGAGI. The V and J ends lost 0 bases and 8 bases respectively, with 2 bases between them. CDR3 amino acids: CASSYSDSPLHF. Here the CDR3 DNA reads TGTGCCAGCAGTTACTCTGATTCACCCCTCCACTTT.

This clonotype was observed a few times. This chain connects TRBV20-1 to TRBJ1-1; D is unclear. Germline values: CDR1 DFQATT, CDR2 SNEGSKA (reference sequence). This CDR3 is built from 13 residues. V shed 3 bases and J shed 1 base, with 9 bases lying between them. The CDR3 DNA reads TGCAGTGCTAGGGCTGACGAGAACACTGAAGCTTTCTTT. It yields the protein CSARADENTEAFF.

The chain uses TRBV7-2 and TRBJ1-2; D is undetermined. The length of the CDR3 is 13 residues. Per germline, CDR1 SGHTA and CDR2 FQGNSA. Deletions cut 5 bases from V and 6 bases from J, with 13 bases between. Written as DNA, the CDR3 is TGTGCCAGCAGCAGAACCGGGGTCAATGGCTACACCTTC. Its translation is CASSRTGVNGYTF.

This sequence joins TRBV7-2 and TRBJ2-7, with TRBD2 as a possible D gene (5 bases). The CDR3 is 13 residues long. V was cut by 2 bases and J by 3 bases, with 8 bases left in between. Germline CDR1 is SGHTA and CDR2 is FQGNSA. Here the CDR3 reads CASSLTRVYEQYF. The CDR3 region has the DNA TGTGCCAGCAGCTTAACTAGGGTCTACGAGCAGTACTTC. Full variable domain (remainder filled in from reference TRBV7-2 and TRBJ2-7): GAGVSQSPSNKVTEKGKDVELRCDPISGHTALYWYRQSLGQGLEFLIYFQGNSAPDKSGLPSDRFSAERTGGSVSTLTIQRTQQEDSAVYLCASSLTRVYEQYFGPGTRLTVT.

The chain links TRBV28 to TRBJ1-1; the D is unclear. V was shortened by 6 bases and J by 6 bases, with 14 bases between the two germline ends. The CDR3 length is 13 residues. Per the germline V gene, CDR1 is MDHEN and CDR2 is SYDVKM. The CDR3 sequence is CASSPWALAEAFF. The CDR3 DNA follows: TGTGCCAGCAGCCCTTGGGCCCTAGCTGAAGCTTTCTTT.

The V and J genes are TRBV20-1 and TRBJ1-1; TRBD1 might be the D (5 bases). CDR3 length: 12 amino acids. Trimming left V 0 bases short and J 7 bases short, with 9 bases between. The germline gives CDR1 DFQATT, CDR2 SNEGSKA (reference sequence). CDR3: CSARDNGGEAFF. The DNA of the CDR3 is TGCAGTGCTAGAGATAACGGGGGTGAAGCTTTCTTT.